The source of this T cell receptor beta chain is a study of CD4 T cell repertoires in COVID-19. Whole-study context: Other coronavirus spike proteins restimulated relabeled CFSE-low cells expanded with IL-2 for 10 days. Findings and limits, study-wide: Two or all three memory subsets shared several highly expanded SARS-CoV-2-reactive clonotypes. SARS-CoV and/or HKU1 spike cultures shared between roughly 6 and 28% of SARS-CoV-2 clonotypes.

The V and J ends lost 6 bases and 2 bases respectively, with 8 bases between them. The germline V gene encodes CDR1 MNHEY and CDR2 SVGAGI. The CDR3 covers 13 residues. Measured with immunoSEQ multiplex PCR; TCRdb has only the in-frame clones, and not every one. This table holds 20,000 or so clones, 85% to 95% found once. Notes on this clone: Antigen unknown.

No culture step preceded sequencing of the ex vivo isolated memory T cells. Here the sequenced sample was circulating follicular helper CD4+ T cells (cTfh) from blood, taken before the COVID-19 pandemic. The rearrangement joins TRBV6-5 to TRBJ1-3; D is ambiguous. The source is a human donor who had COVID-19. CDR3 residues: CASRRDTGNTIYF. The CDR3 nucleotides read TGTGCCAGCAGGCGGGATACTGGAAACACCATATATTTT.